This T cell receptor (beta chain) was profiled in a study of OX40 agonist ivuxolimab in advanced cancers. Across the whole study: Subjects had a mean age of around 60 years, with a range of about 23 to 79; roughly 80% were male.

Study results and limitations: By week 6 at 0.1 to 3.0 mg/kg, blood CD4+ and CD8+ T cells had expanded clonally.

Trimming stripped 4 bases from V and 9 bases from J, with 14 bases between. The CDR3 contains 13 residues. Per germline, CDR1 SGHTS and CDR2 YDEGEE. The method was immunoSEQ multiplex PCR; TCRdb's version includes in-frame clones alone and lacks a portion of them. The top ten hold more than 9% of the sample, which has tens of thousands of clones, over 80% seen once. Comments on this clone: Antigen unknown.

The chain is built from TRBV5-8 and TRBJ1-5, with TRBD1 as a possible D gene (5 bases). This specimen was CD4+ or CD8+ T cells sorted from blood, taken in a trial of the OX40 agonist ivuxolimab. The receptor was derived from an adult with an advanced solid tumor such as melanoma, head and neck, liver or kidney cancer. CDR3 DNA: TGTGCCAGCAGCGGACACACCTCCCTGCCCCAGCATTTT. Translating gives CASSGHTSLPQHF.